This is a list of T cell receptor beta chains from one sample in a study of T cells in Graves' hyperthyroidism and ophthalmopathy. TCRdb re-called the multiplex PCR reads through MiXCR, storing one row per CDR3 protein. The sample has approximately 600,000 distinct CDR3 sequences; roughly 14% are singletons. Sequencing used blood. Receptors originate from a woman in her 40s with Graves' ophthalmopathy. Both conserved end residues are part of each CDR3. The D gene is left open where the match is weak. A row's size may be missing; if present it is once, few, many or a size class.

>TRBJ1-1|few|-|TRBV10-1
TGCGCCAGCAGGGACAGCGGTACTGAAGCTTTCTTT
CASRDSGTEAFF
>TRBJ1-2|many|-|TRBV7-9
TGTGCCAGCAGCTTATCCCAGTATTCCTATGGCTACACCTTC
CASSLSQYSYGYTF
>TRBJ1-1|many|-|TRBV20-1
TGCAGTGCTATCGGTGAGAACACTGAAGCTTTCTTT
CSAIGENTEAFF
>TRBJ1-2|many|TRBD1|TRBV28
TGTGCCAGCACCCCCGGGACAGACACCCTCAGTCTTAACTATGGCTACACCTTC
CASTPGTDTLSLNYGYTF
>TRBJ1-1|many|-|TRBV10-2
TGCGCCAGCAGTGACCGGGGAGGGGGAACTGAAGCTTTCTTT
CASSDRGGGTEAFF
>TRBJ2-3|few|-|TRBV25-1
TGTGCCAGCAGTGGCCCCGCCCGCCCGGGCGGAGGCACAGATACGCAGTATTTT
CASSGPARPGGGTDTQYF
>TRBJ2-5|many|-|TRBV7-2
TGTGCCAGCAGCTTACTCTCGACGTCAGAGACCCAGTACTTC
CASSLLSTSETQYF
>TRBJ1-5|-|-|TRBV15
TGTGCCACCAGCAGAGCGGGACCGAATAGCAATCAGCCCCAGCATTTT
CATSRAGPNSNQPQHF
>TRBJ2-7|many|TRBD2|TRBV27
TGTGCCAGCAGTACTAGCGGGAGTCACTTCGAGCAGTACTTC
CASSTSGSHFEQYF
>TRBJ2-7|many|TRBD2|TRBV10-3
TGTGCCATCTTAAGAGAAGAGCGGGAGGGGTACGAGCAGTACTTC
CAILREEREGYEQYF
>TRBJ1-1|many|TRBD1|TRBV10-3
TGTGCCATCAGTGACAGGGGGCCTCACACTGAAGCTTTCTTT
CAISDRGPHTEAFF
>TRBJ1-2|many|-|TRBV28
TGTGCCAGCAGTTCAGGGTCATTCGGCTATGGCTACACCTTC
CASSSGSFGYGYTF
>TRBJ2-7|many|TRBD1|TRBV2
TGTGCCAGCAGTGCTAACAGGGGAGCCCCGGCCTACGAGCAGTACTTC
CASSANRGAPAYEQYF
>TRBJ1-2|-|-|TRBV19
TGTGCCAGTACCCCCGGACAGTATGGCTACACCTTC
CASTPGQYGYTF
>TRBJ1-1|few|-|TRBV20-1
TGCAGTGCTATCGTTAGGGTATCCATGAACACTGAAGCTTTCTTT
CSAIVRVSMNTEAFF
>TRBJ1-2|many|-|TRBV7-8
TGTGCCAGCAGCTCCCGACAGGACGGCTCTGGCTACACCTTC
CASSSRQDGSGYTF